One and the same sample provided the 3 T cell receptor beta chains below, sequenced in a study of OX40 agonist ivuxolimab in advanced cancers. The protocol was immunoSEQ multiplex PCR, while the TCRdb copy is restricted to in-frame clones and leaves out a portion. This table holds around 80,000 clones, 88% found once. The sequencing here drew on CD4+ or CD8+ T cells sorted from blood, taken in a trial of the OX40 agonist ivuxolimab. The origin of the receptors is an adult with an advanced solid tumor such as melanoma, head and neck, liver or kidney cancer.

The chain has TRBV28 and TRBJ2-3; 11 bases are shared with TRBD2. The CDR3 loop spans 17 amino acids. Germline-derived CDR1 and CDR2 are MDHEN and SYDVKM. J gave up 4 bases and V 0 bases, and 6 bases lay outside the gene matches. CDR3 sequence reads: CASSLWSSGRKADTQYF. The CDR3 region has the DNA TGTGCCAGCAGTTTATGGTCTAGCGGGAGGAAGGCAGATACGCAGTATTTT.

This clone has just one count. This sequence joins TRBV29-1 and TRBJ2-2, with 8 bases that match TRBD1. Looked up from germline, CDR1 is SQVTM and CDR2 is ANQGSEA. The V gene end was trimmed by 7 bases and the J gene end by 1 base; junction bases not matched to a gene: 2. The length of the CDR3 is 13 residues. Here the CDR3 DNA reads TGCAGCGCAGGGACAGGGAACACCGGGGAGCTGTTTTTT. Translated, it gives CSAGTGNTGELFF.

This rearrangement joins TRBV28 to TRBJ1-5; 8 bases agree with TRBD1. Germline V gives CDR1 MDHEN, CDR2 SYDVKM. This CDR3 has 15 amino acids. After removal of 4 bases from V and 6 bases from J, the junction contained 8 bases not matched to a gene. This chain's CDR3 is CASSSPTGVGQPQHF. DNA of the CDR3: TGTGCCAGCAGTTCCCCGACAGGGGTGGGTCAGCCCCAGCATTTT.